Shown below are 5 T cell receptor beta chains from a single sample sequenced in a study of blood T cell repertoires in COVID-19. The protocol was immunoSEQ multiplex PCR, while the TCRdb copy is restricted to in-frame clones and leaves out a portion. The data show about 320,000 clones, with 85% to 90% seen just once and over 8.5% held by the top ten. The sample consisted of peripheral blood. Receptors originate from a woman aged 30 to 39 with COVID-19, enrolled during active disease.

There are a few counts of this clone. The chain joins TRBV4-1 to TRBJ1-5, with TRBD1 as a possible D gene (6 bases). CDR3 size: 18 residues. The germline V and J ends were trimmed by 1 base and 3 bases, with 19 bases remaining between them. Germline V gene sequence: CDR1 MGHRA, CDR2 YSYEKL. The CDR3: CASSQGVLRGQFNQPQHF. CDR3 nucleotides: TGCGCCAGCAGCCAAGGGGTTTTGCGTGGACAGTTCAATCAGCCCCAGCATTTT.

The CDR3 sequence: CASSRQGANTEAFF. The CDR3 nucleotides read TGTGCCAGCAGCAGACAGGGGGCGAACACTGAAGCTTTCTTT. J is TRBJ1-1 and V is TRBV6-5, with 10 bases matching TRBD1. Germline lookup yields CDR1 MNHEY and CDR2 SVGAGI. The CDR3 is 14 amino acids. The junction had 2 bases not matched to a gene; V was cut back by 6 bases and J by 1 base.

The chain links TRBV5-4 to TRBJ2-1; TRBD1 matches at 8 bases. V shed 4 bases, J shed 3 bases, and the junction held 9 bases outside the gene matches. CDR1 is SGHNT, CDR2 YYREEE, per germline (reference sequence). The CDR3 contains 16 residues. Here the CDR3 DNA reads TGTGCCAGCAGCACCAGACAGGGGTCCGTCTACAATGAGCAGTTCTTC. It specifies CASSTRQGSVYNEQFF.

The chain has TRBV7-6 and TRBJ2-1, with TRBD2 identical over 11 bases. In germline, CDR1 is SGHVS, CDR2 FNYEAQ. Trimming cost V 1 base and J 9 bases; bases outside gene matches: 8. This CDR3 region has 16 residues. DNA of the CDR3: TGTGCCAGCAGCTTAGGTGGGGGACTAGCGGCGGCTGAGCAGTTCTTC. Its protein is CASSLGGGLAAAEQFF.

V gene TRBV3-1 (or the pseudogene TRBV3-2) combines with J gene TRBJ1-2; possible D gene TRBD1, 5 bases. This CDR3 contains 14 residues. Germline CDR1 and CDR2: LGHDT and YNNKEL (reference sequence). The ends were cut back, 6 bases at V and 3 bases at J, with 14 bases in the middle. The CDR3 nucleotides read TGTGCCAGCAGACCCCGGGGGGACTACTATGGCTACACCTTC. Its protein is CASRPRGDYYGYTF.